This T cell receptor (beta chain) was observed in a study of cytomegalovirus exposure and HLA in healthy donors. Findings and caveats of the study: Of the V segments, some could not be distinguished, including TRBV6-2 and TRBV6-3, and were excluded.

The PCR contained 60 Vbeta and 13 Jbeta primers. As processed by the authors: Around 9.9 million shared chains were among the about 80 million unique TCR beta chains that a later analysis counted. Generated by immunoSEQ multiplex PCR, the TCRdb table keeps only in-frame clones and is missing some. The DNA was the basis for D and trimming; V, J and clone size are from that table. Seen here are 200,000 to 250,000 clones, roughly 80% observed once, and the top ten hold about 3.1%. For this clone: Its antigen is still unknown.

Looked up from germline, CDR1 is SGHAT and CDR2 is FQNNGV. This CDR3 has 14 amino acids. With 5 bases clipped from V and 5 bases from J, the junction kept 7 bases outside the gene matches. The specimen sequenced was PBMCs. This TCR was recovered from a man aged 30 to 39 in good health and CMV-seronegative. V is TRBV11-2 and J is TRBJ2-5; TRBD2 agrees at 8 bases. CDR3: CASSDQRGQETQYF. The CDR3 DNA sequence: TGTGCCAGCAGCGACCAGCGGGGGCAGGAGACCCAGTACTTC. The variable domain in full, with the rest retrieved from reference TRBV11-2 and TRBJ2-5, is EAGVAQSPRYKIIEKRQSVAFWCNPISGHATLYWYQQILGQGPKLLIQFQNNGVVDDSQLPKDRFSAERLKGVDSTLKIQPAKLEDSAVYLCASSDQRGQETQYFGPGTRLLVL.